Each of the 21 T cell receptor beta chains below was sequenced from the same sample in a study of a mutant IDH1 vaccine in newly diagnosed glioma. TCRdb's copy holds only in-frame clones and misses some; the assay was immunoSEQ multiplex PCR. The table has about 64,000 clones, more than 75% seen once; the top ten hold approximately 4.3%. The antigens these receptors bind are not known. Indicated time point: week 23, last vaccination. The investigators gave 300 ug of mutant IDH1 20-mer peptide in each vaccine dose, together with topical imiquimod. The specimen was PBMCs, collected from a glioma patient whose treatment included an IDH1 peptide vaccine. Receptors originate from a man aged 25 to 40 with glioma.

This clone is a singleton in its sample. The chain joins TRBV7-9 to TRBJ2-7; possible D gene TRBD1, 6 bases. Germline assignment: CDR1 SEHNR and CDR2 FQNEAQ (reference sequence). V lost 5 bases and J 2 bases, leaving 13 bases between the germline ends. CDR3 length: 14 residues. CDR3 nucleotides: TGTGCCAGCAGCGACACCGGGACACCCTACGAGCAGTACTTC. Translated: CASSDTGTPYEQYF.

V gene TRBV25-1 combines with J gene TRBJ1-1; 9 bases agree with TRBD1. Germline V CDR1 and CDR2: MGHDK, SYGVNS. The trim removed 8 bases at V and 1 base at J, leaving 8 bases unmatched. The CDR3 totals 15 residues. The CDR3 loop reads CASVRGQGTNTEAFF. The CDR3 DNA reads TGTGCCAGCGTCCGCGGACAGGGGACGAACACTGAAGCTTTCTTT.

The chain combines TRBV5-4 with TRBJ2-5, with 9 positions matching TRBD1. This CDR3 spans 15 amino acids. Germline V gene data show CDR1 as SGHNT and CDR2 as YYREEE (reference sequence). V shed 4 bases, J shed 1 base, and the junction held 5 bases outside the gene matches. CDR3 DNA: TGTGCCAGCAGCCGGGACAGGGCGACCCAAGAGACCCAGTACTTC. It codes for CASSRDRATQETQYF.

The V and J genes are TRBV6-5 and TRBJ2-2, with D possibly TRBD2 on 6 matching bases. The CDR3 contains 15 residues. V lost 2 bases and J lost 6, with 13 bases in between. From germline, CDR1 is MNHEY and CDR2 SVGAGI. The CDR3 sequence is CASSYAQRVPGELFF. Here the CDR3 DNA reads TGTGCCAGCAGTTACGCACAGCGGGTGCCCGGGGAGCTGTTTTTT.

J is TRBJ1-2 and V is TRBV10-1, with D uncertain. V was pared by 3 bases and J by 0 bases, with 14 bases between. CDR3 length equals 16 residues. Germline loops: CDR1 WNHNN, CDR2 SYGVQD (reference sequence). CDR3 sequence: CASSERQDPTNYGYTF. The CDR3 DNA is TGCGCCAGCAGTGAAAGGCAGGACCCTACTAACTATGGCTACACCTTC.

V and J are TRBV5-1 and TRBJ2-5; D is uncertain. The CDR3 contains 14 residues. V was cut by 0 bases and J by 2 bases, with 8 bases left in between. CDR1 and CDR2 (germline): SGHRS, YFSETQ. The CDR3, as DNA: TGCGCCAGCAGCTTGGTTCCAGGTCAAGAGACCCAGTACTTC. Encoded protein: CASSLVPGQETQYF.

The gene calls are TRBV5-1 and TRBJ1-5; 7 bases line up with TRBD1. Trimming cost V 0 bases and J 5 bases; bases outside gene matches: 14. Germline-derived CDR1 and CDR2 are SGHRS and YFSETQ. This CDR3 is 18 amino acids long. The CDR3 loop reads CASSLEGQGVGCDQPQHF. The CDR3 nucleotides read TGCGCCAGCAGCTTGGAGGGGCAGGGGGTAGGATGCGATCAGCCCCAGCATTTT.

The chain links TRBV7-2 to TRBJ2-7, with a weak D call TRBD2 (6 bases). The V end lost 5 bases, the J end lost 0 bases, and 11 bases lay between the germline ends. Germline V CDR1 and CDR2: SGHTA, FQGNSA. The CDR3 spans 14 residues. In DNA, the CDR3 is TGTGCCAGCAGCCCCTACGGGAGCTCCTACGAGCAGTACTTC. Translation gives CASSPYGSSYEQYF.

The chain has TRBV4-1 and TRBJ2-1; D gene ambiguous. The CDR3 covers 12 residues. Germline V CDR1 and CDR2: MGHRA, YSYEKL. Trimming took 4 bases from V and 8 from J, leaving 9 bases between them. The DNA of the CDR3 is TGCGCCAGCAGCCCTCTCGGCGATGAGCAGTTCTTC. Translation: CASSPLGDEQFF.

Here the CDR3 reads CASSIGIYRGNTEAFF. In nucleotides, the CDR3 is TGTGCCAGTAGTATAGGGATCTACAGGGGGAACACTGAAGCTTTCTTT. The chain uses TRBV19 and TRBJ1-1; 7 bases are shared with TRBD1. V lost 1 base, J lost 1 base, and 6 bases stayed unmatched. CDR1 is LNHDA and CDR2 is SQIVND in the germline V gene (reference sequence). The CDR3 extends over 16 amino acids. Using reference TRBV19 and TRBJ1-1 for the parts outside the CDR3, the full variable domain is DGGITQSPKYLFRKEGQNVTLSCEQNLNHDAMYWYRQDPGQGLRLIYYSQIVNDFQKGDIAEGYSVSREKKESFPLTVTSAQKNPTAFYLCASSIGIYRGNTEAFFGQGTRLTVV.

This chain connects TRBV13 to TRBJ2-7; TRBD1 aligns across 8 bases. Trimming removed 5 bases from V and 5 bases from J; junction bases left unmatched: 5. CDR3 length: 13 amino acids. Germline V lookup: CDR1 PRHDT, CDR2 FYEKMQ (reference sequence). The CDR3 sequence is CASSPQGGHEQYF. DNA for the CDR3: TGTGCCAGCAGCCCACAGGGGGGTCACGAGCAGTACTTC.

This clone is a singleton in its sample. J is TRBJ1-1 and V is TRBV19; a weak D match, TRBD1 (5 bases). Deletions cut 5 bases from V and 5 bases from J, with 15 bases between. The CDR3 is 14 residues long. From germline, CDR1 is LNHDA and CDR2 SQIVND (reference sequence). CDR3 in DNA: TGTGCCAGTAGTCGCGGGTCAGGGAGAACTGAAGCTTTCTTT. Protein sequence: CASSRGSGRTEAFF.

The rearrangement links TRBV5-1 to TRBJ2-2; D is undetermined. V was cut by 2 bases and J by 3 bases, with 5 bases left in between. Germline V gene data show CDR1 as SGHRS and CDR2 as YFSETQ. The CDR3 loop spans 13 amino acids. The CDR3 region has the DNA TGCGCCAGCAGCTTTGGGGACACCGGGGAGCTGTTTTTT. Amino acid sequence: CASSFGDTGELFF.

This clone was seen more than once but under ten times. The rearrangement joins TRBV5-1 to TRBJ1-5; the D is unclear. Per the germline V gene, CDR1 is SGHRS and CDR2 is YFSETQ. The CDR3 loop spans 13 amino acids. The V gene lost 4 bases and the J gene lost 5 bases, with 10 bases spanning the gap. The CDR3 region is CASSAMTDQPQHF. Written as DNA, the CDR3 is TGCGCCAGCAGCGCCATGACGGATCAGCCCCAGCATTTT.

The chain couples TRBV7-2 to TRBJ2-4, with TRBD1 as a possible D gene (6 bases). Between the trimmed V and J ends, which lost 2 bases and 0 bases, there was a span of 17 bases. CDR3 length equals 18 residues. Germline V gene data show CDR1 as SGHTA and CDR2 as FQGNSA. CDR3 sequence: CASSLITGQSLAKNIQYF. DNA for the CDR3: TGTGCCAGCAGCTTAATTACCGGACAGTCCCTAGCCAAAAACATTCAGTACTTC.

This clone was observed a single time. V and J are TRBV10-2 and TRBJ1-2; D is undetermined. The length of the CDR3 is 11 residues. Germline lookup yields CDR1 WSHSY and CDR2 SAAADI. V gave up 7 bases and J gave up 8 bases, with 11 bases separating them. The CDR3, as DNA: TGCGCCAGCATGCGAAGTGACGGCTACACCTTC. As protein: CASMRSDGYTF.

This clone turned up a few times. This chain connects TRBV11-3 to TRBJ1-1, with D tentatively TRBD1 (6 bases). Trimming removed 5 bases at V and 1 base at J, with 14 bases between. The germline V gene has CDR1 SGHNT and CDR2 YENEEA. The length of the CDR3 is 15 residues. This CDR3 is CASSQTGHSNTEAFF. The CDR3 DNA follows: TGTGCCAGCAGCCAGACGGGACACTCGAACACTGAAGCTTTCTTT.

V gene TRBV5-1 combines with J gene TRBJ2-5; D not certain. The CDR3 is 14 amino acids. V shed 4 bases and J shed 1 base, with 11 bases lying between them. In germline, CDR1 is SGHRS, CDR2 YFSETQ. The CDR3 region is CASSKLVAQETQYF. DNA of the CDR3: TGCGCCAGCAGCAAGCTTGTTGCCCAAGAGACCCAGTACTTC.

The J gene is TRBJ2-5, the V gene TRBV19, with 8 bases aligning to TRBD2. Germline CDR1 and CDR2: LNHDA and SQIVND (reference sequence). The CDR3 length is 15 residues. J was trimmed by 2 bases and V by 2 bases; bases with no gene match: 4. DNA for the CDR3: TGTGCCAGTAGTATAACCGGGGGGGGACAAGAGACCCAGTACTTC. This translates into CASSITGGGQETQYF.

The rearrangement joins TRBV2 to TRBJ1-1, with D uncertain. The CDR3 spans 13 residues. CDR1 is SNHLY, CDR2 FYNNEI, per germline. V was clipped by 4 bases and J by 5 bases, with 11 bases between them. CDR3 sequence reads: CASSATTGTEAFF. The DNA of the CDR3 is TGTGCCAGCAGTGCTACCACCGGGACTGAAGCTTTCTTT.

J is TRBJ2-6 and V is TRBV5-1; D is perhaps TRBD1 (6 bases). CDR1 is SGHRS, CDR2 YFSETQ, per germline. The CDR3 contains 21 residues. V lost 2 bases to trimming and J lost 0 bases, with 24 bases between them. The CDR3 here is CASSFFPWTVTIYSGANVLTF. The CDR3 coding sequence is TGCGCCAGCAGCTTCTTTCCTTGGACAGTTACTATCTACTCTGGGGCCAACGTCCTGACTTTC.